The 24 T cell receptor beta chains listed next were all sequenced from one sample in a study of shared clonotypes between healthy human individuals. TCRdb keeps only in-frame clones here, not all; method: immunoSEQ multiplex PCR. The table has millions of clones, approximately 92% seen once; the top ten hold roughly 0.15%. Specimen: naive CD4+ T cells sorted from blood. The subset: CD45RA+ positively selected. These receptors were taken from a man younger than 35 in good health.

This sequence joins TRBV28 and TRBJ1-1, with 7 nucleotides matching TRBD1. V was pared by 8 bases and J by 1 base, with 7 bases of the junction left unmatched. The CDR3 consists of 14 residues. Per the germline V gene, CDR1 is MDHEN and CDR2 is SYDVKM. CDR3 loop: CASLTGTANTEAFF. Written as DNA, the CDR3 is TGTGCCAGCCTAACCGGGACAGCGAACACTGAAGCTTTCTTT.

The chain couples TRBV10-2 to TRBJ2-7; 10 nucleotides match TRBD2. Germline assignment: CDR1 WSHSY and CDR2 SAAADI. With V trimmed by 0 bases and J by 5 bases, 10 bases remained unmatched. This CDR3 spans 17 amino acids. The DNA for the CDR3 is TGCGCCAGCAGTGAGTCGAGGGGGACTAGCGCGACGAACGAGCAGTACTTC. Translation: CASSESRGTSATNEQYF.

The chain is built from TRBV18 and TRBJ2-1, with 9 bases aligning to TRBD2. CDR1 is KGHSH and CDR2 is LQKENI in the germline V gene. V lost 7 bases and J lost 5; bases outside the gene matches: 6. The length of the CDR3 is 14 residues. The CDR3 spells CASLRGREDNEQFF. The CDR3 bases are TGTGCCAGCTTACGCGGGAGGGAGGACAATGAGCAGTTCTTC. Combining the CDR3 with reference TRBV18 and TRBJ2-1 gives the whole variable domain NAGVMQNPRHLVRRRGQEARLRCSPMKGHSHVYWYRQLPEEGLKFMVYLQKENIIDESGMPKERFSAEFPKEGPSILRIQQVVRGDSAAYFCASLRGREDNEQFFGPGTRLTVL.

This clone came up a few times. As DNA, the CDR3 is TGTGCCTGGAGTTTCCCCGGGACAGGGGCTTTCTTT. It yields the protein CAWSFPGTGAFF. This sequence joins TRBV30 and TRBJ1-1; TRBD1 matches at 9 bases. The germline V gene encodes CDR1 GTSNPN and CDR2 SVGIG (reference sequence). V shed 2 bases, J shed 11 bases, and the junction held 6 bases outside the gene matches. The CDR3 is made up of 12 amino acids.

The V and J genes are TRBV18 and TRBJ1-4; 10 nucleotides match TRBD1. CDR1 and CDR2 from the germline V gene are KGHSH and LQKENI. This CDR3 has 15 amino acids. Trimming removed 3 bases from V and 7 bases from J; junction bases left unmatched: 5. The CDR3 DNA sequence: TGTGCCAGCTCACCTTCCGGGACAGGGGCTGAAAAACTGTTTTTT. Translation: CASSPSGTGAEKLFF.

This clone was seen just once. The chain employs TRBV27 and TRBJ2-1, with 8 positions matching TRBD2. The CDR3 has 18 amino acids. J gave up 0 bases and V 3 bases, and 10 bases lay outside the gene matches. Germline CDR1 and CDR2: MNHEY and SMNVEV (reference sequence). This CDR3 reads CASSFSGGPLGSYNEQFF. The CDR3 region has the DNA TGTGCCAGCAGTTTCAGCGGGGGCCCACTGGGCTCCTACAATGAGCAGTTCTTC.

The genes are TRBV7-6 and TRBJ1-4; no firm D call. CDR1 and CDR2 (germline): SGHVS, FNYEAQ. V lost 1 base and J 5 bases, leaving 8 bases between the germline ends. The CDR3 is 14 amino acids. CDR3 DNA: TGTGCCAGCAGCTTAGGTCCGCAAAATGAAAAACTGTTTTTT. This encodes CASSLGPQNEKLFF.

The chain carries TRBV29-1 and TRBJ2-7; D remains unclear. CDR1 is SQVTM and CDR2 is ANQGSEA in the germline V gene. Between the trimmed V and J ends, which lost 5 bases and 0 bases, there was a span of 8 bases. This CDR3 is built from 12 residues. Written as DNA, the CDR3 is TGCAGCGTTAAGTATAGCTCCTACGAGCAGTACTTC. The encoded protein is CSVKYSSYEQYF.

This clone was seen a few times. Different DNA sequences within this sample yield the same CDR3. The chain links TRBV11-2 to TRBJ1-1; possibly TRBD1 for D (5 bases). CDR3 length: 13 amino acids. Germline-derived CDR1 and CDR2 are SGHAT and FQNNGV. Trimming removed 0 bases from V and 5 bases from J, with 7 bases in between. DNA of the CDR3: TGTGCCAGCAGCTTAGAAAGGGGAACTGAAGCTTTCTTT. It encodes CASSLERGTEAFF.

The V call is TRBV29-1, the J call TRBJ2-3, with 11 bases that match TRBD2. There are 17 residues in the CDR3. With 0 bases clipped from V and 5 bases from J, the junction kept 10 bases outside the gene matches. In germline, CDR1 is SQVTM, CDR2 ANQGSEA. CDR3 sequence: CSVEELAGASGRDTQYF. CDR3 DNA: TGCAGCGTTGAAGAACTAGCGGGGGCCTCTGGGAGAGATACGCAGTATTTT.

The gene calls are TRBV30 and TRBJ2-7, with TRBD1 identical over 12 bases. Germline-derived CDR1 and CDR2 are GTSNPN and SVGIG (reference sequence). The V gene end was trimmed by 5 bases and the J gene end by 7 bases; junction bases not matched to a gene: 6. The CDR3 has 13 residues. This CDR3 is CAWFRDRGQEQYF. As DNA, the CDR3 is TGTGCCTGGTTCCGGGACAGGGGGCAAGAGCAGTACTTC.

The CDR3 DNA follows: TGTGCCAGCAGTGAAGACAGATCTTCTAACTATGGCTACACCTTC. Protein product: CASSEDRSSNYGYTF. The chain carries TRBV6-4 and TRBJ1-2; D perhaps matches TRBD1 (5 bases). Trimming stripped 3 bases from V and 0 bases from J, with 11 bases between. The V gene's germline CDR1 is MRHNA and CDR2 SNTAGT. This CDR3 has 15 residues.

This rearrangement joins TRBV4-1 to TRBJ2-7; 9 bases are a match to TRBD2. This CDR3 has 16 residues. The germline V gene has CDR1 MGHRA and CDR2 YSYEKL. J was trimmed by 2 bases and V by 3 bases; bases with no gene match: 8. The CDR3 DNA reads TGCGCCAGCAGCCAGACTCTAGCGGGGCACACCTACGAGCAGTACTTC. Its protein product is CASSQTLAGHTYEQYF.

The rearrangement uses TRBV5-1 and TRBJ1-5, with a tentative D call TRBD1 (5 bases). The CDR3 runs 13 residues. The germline V and J ends were trimmed by 4 bases and 8 bases, with 13 bases remaining between them. CDR1 is SGHRS and CDR2 is YFSETQ in the germline V gene. CDR3 nucleotides: TGCGCCAGCAGCCTTTTGGGAGGGGAGCCCCAGCATTTT. Encoded protein: CASSLLGGEPQHF.

In its sample, this clone was seen once. The CDR3 DNA sequence: TGTGCCAGCAGCATTCGCTTCGGGGACAGCTACGAGCAGTACTTC. This codes for CASSIRFGDSYEQYF. The chain uses TRBV11-2 and TRBJ2-7; 7 bases match TRBD1. J lost 3 bases, V lost 5 bases, and 10 bases had no gene match. The CDR3 extends over 15 amino acids. CDR1 and CDR2 from the germline V gene are SGHAT and FQNNGV.

The chain couples TRBV10-3 to TRBJ2-3; D is unresolved. CDR1 is ENHRY, CDR2 SYGVKD, per germline. The CDR3 contains 13 residues. V lost 10 bases to trimming and J lost 2 bases, with 13 bases between them. The CDR3 DNA follows: TGTGCCACCCGAGGCGGAACCACAGATACGCAGTATTTT. Protein sequence: CATRGGTTDTQYF.

The CDR3: CASSVATWGGTGELFF. The CDR3 bases are TGTGCCAGCAGCGTAGCTACGTGGGGGGGCACCGGGGAGCTGTTTTTT. The chain combines TRBV9 with TRBJ2-2, with 7 bases matching TRBD2. This CDR3 spans 16 amino acids. Looked up from germline, CDR1 is SGDLS and CDR2 is YYNGEE. With V trimmed by 0 bases and J by 4 bases, 6 bases remained unmatched.

J is TRBJ2-1 and V is TRBV7-9; 7 bases align to TRBD2. Germline V gene data show CDR1 as SEHNR and CDR2 as FQNEAQ (reference sequence). The CDR3 sequence is 15 residues long. V gave up 4 bases and J gave up 3 bases; unmatched junction bases: 6. CDR3 sequence (DNA): TGTGCCAGCAGCTCGGCGGGGGTATTCTACAATGAGCAGTTCTTC. It codes for CASSSAGVFYNEQFF.

CDR3 loop: CASSEAPGDTQYF. Written as DNA, the CDR3 is TGTGCCAGCAGCGAGGCTCCAGGGGATACGCAGTATTTT. The rearrangement links TRBV7-8 to TRBJ2-3; a possible D gene is TRBD1 (5 bases). In germline, CDR1 is SGHVS, CDR2 FQNEAQ. The length of the CDR3 is 13 residues. V was shortened by 5 bases and J by 6 bases, with 12 bases between the two germline ends.

The chain couples TRBV10-2 to TRBJ1-1; D unresolved. Germline lookup yields CDR1 WSHSY and CDR2 SAAADI. The CDR3 spans 13 residues. Trimming removed 5 bases at V and 5 bases at J, with 12 bases between. Here the CDR3 reads CASSLILETEAFF. In DNA, the CDR3 is TGCGCCAGCAGTCTTATCTTAGAGACTGAAGCTTTCTTT.

The chain links TRBV7-9 to TRBJ2-7; the match to TRBD2 covers 7 bases. There are 16 residues in the CDR3. In germline, CDR1 is SEHNR, CDR2 FQNEAQ (reference sequence). The trim removed 1 base at V and 0 bases at J, leaving 6 bases unmatched. The CDR3: CASSLGSGAASYEQYF. CDR3 sequence (DNA): TGTGCCAGCAGCTTAGGAAGCGGGGCGGCCTCCTACGAGCAGTACTTC.

This clone has a single count. The rearrangement uses TRBV5-4 and TRBJ2-7; D remains unclear. There are 15 residues in the CDR3. The V gene lost 4 bases and the J gene lost 2 bases, with 16 bases spanning the gap. Per the germline V gene, CDR1 is SGHNT and CDR2 is YYREEE (reference sequence). The CDR3 DNA reads TGTGCCAGCAGCGCCGGAGTCCCAAACACCTACGAGCAGTACTTC. Translating gives CASSAGVPNTYEQYF.

The rearrangement joins TRBV19 to TRBJ2-5; D is perhaps TRBD1 (5 bases). CDR3 length: 16 amino acids. Germline V CDR1 and CDR2: LNHDA, SQIVND (reference sequence). Trimming pared 3 bases from V and 4 bases from J, leaving 18 bases between. The CDR3 loop reads CASSMGTDTLVETQYF. CDR3 nucleotides: TGTGCCAGTAGTATGGGAACGGACACTCTGGTAGAGACCCAGTACTTC.

The chain's CDR3 is CASRSTAAGYTF. DNA for the CDR3: TGTGCCAGTAGATCCACAGCTGCTGGCTACACCTTC. The chain carries TRBV19 and TRBJ1-2; no firm D call. Germline CDR1 reads LNHDA; CDR2 reads SQIVND (reference sequence). The ends were cut back, 6 bases at V and 7 bases at J, with 12 bases in the middle. This CDR3 region has 12 residues.